This entry describes one T cell receptor beta chain. Its antigen is not known. Method: immunoSEQ multiplex PCR; TCRdb's copy keeps in-frame clones and lacks some. The table lists approximately 300,000 clones, around four fifths of them singletons. The entry originates in a study of Ad26.COV2.S vaccination and SARS-CoV-2 variants. Overall study: Intramuscularly, Ad26.COV2.S was given either once or twice, 56 days apart. Findings of the study overall: Recipients given vaccine exceeded placebo recipients in spike-specific TCR breadth. Recipients of vaccine and of placebo showed similar breadth of their non-spike TCR repertoires.

Germline V gene data show CDR1 as SGHTA and CDR2 as FQGTGA. CDR3 length: 15 amino acids. V dropped 5 bases and J dropped 0 bases, with 13 bases sitting between them. Treatment specified: around 19 received Ad26.COV2.S at low or high dose, single or two shots; about 5 received placebo; per-sample allocation not given. Specimens were obtained on day 63 following the first vaccine or placebo injection. The sample was peripheral blood, taken in a trial of Ad26.COV2.S vaccine versus placebo. The J gene is TRBJ1-1, the V gene TRBV7-3, with TRBD1 as a possible D gene (5 bases). This clonotype originated in a person between 18 and 59 years old who received the Ad26.COV2.S COVID-19 vaccine or a placebo. CDR3 region: CASSPAGRLNTEAFF. CDR3 bases: TGTGCCAGCAGCCCAGCGGGACGGCTGAACACTGAAGCTTTCTTT.